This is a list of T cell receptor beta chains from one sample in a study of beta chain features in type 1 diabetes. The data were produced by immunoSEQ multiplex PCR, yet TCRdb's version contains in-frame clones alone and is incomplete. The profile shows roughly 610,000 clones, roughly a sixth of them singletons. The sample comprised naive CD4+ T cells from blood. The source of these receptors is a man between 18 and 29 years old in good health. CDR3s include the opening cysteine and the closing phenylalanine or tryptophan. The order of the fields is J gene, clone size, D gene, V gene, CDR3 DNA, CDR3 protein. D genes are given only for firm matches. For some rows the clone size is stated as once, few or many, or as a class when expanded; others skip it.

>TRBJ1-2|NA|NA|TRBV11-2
TGTGCCAGCAGTCCAGACAGTATGTCGGGTGGCTACACCTTC
CASSPDSMSGGYTF
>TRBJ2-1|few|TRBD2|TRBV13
TGTGCCAGCAGCCCACCTGCGGGGGGTGAGCAGTTCTTC
CASSPPAGGEQFF
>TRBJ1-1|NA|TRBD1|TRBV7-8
TGTGCCAGCGGCATACAGGGGGCATCCACTGAAGCTTTCTTT
CASGIQGASTEAFF
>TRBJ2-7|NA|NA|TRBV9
TGTGCCAGCAGCGTAGTCCCCTCGGGTTCCTACGAGCAGTACTTC
CASSVVPSGSYEQYF
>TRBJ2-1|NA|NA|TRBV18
TGTGCCAGCTCACCAGGGAAGCGGGCCAGAGAGGATGAGCAGTTCTTC
CASSPGKRAREDEQFF
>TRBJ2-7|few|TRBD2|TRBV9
TGTGCCAGCAGCGTAGGGGCCCTAGCGGTGGGACGTTACGAGCAGTACTTC
CASSVGALAVGRYEQYF
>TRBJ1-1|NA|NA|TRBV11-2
TGTGCCAGCAGCCCCAGACAGAACACTGAAGCTTTCTTT
CASSPRQNTEAFF
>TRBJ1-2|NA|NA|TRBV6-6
TGTGCCAGCACTCCCGACGAAGCTAACTATGGCTACACCTTC
CASTPDEANYGYTF
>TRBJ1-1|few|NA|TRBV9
TGTGCCAGCAGCCCCCTCGGGATGAACACTGAAGCTTTCTTT
CASSPLGMNTEAFF
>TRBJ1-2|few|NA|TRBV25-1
TGTGCCAGCAGTGATACGGGTGAAGGTAACTATGGCTACACCTTC
CASSDTGEGNYGYTF
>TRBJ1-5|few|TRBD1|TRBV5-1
TGCGCCAGCAGCTTGACTCCGGGACAGGGGGTTCGTCAGCCCCAGCATTTT
CASSLTPGQGVRQPQHF
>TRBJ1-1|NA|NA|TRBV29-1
TGCAGCGTGGCGGGACGGCTCATGAACACTGAAGCTTTCTTT
CSVAGRLMNTEAFF
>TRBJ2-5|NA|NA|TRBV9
TGTGCCAGCAGCGTTGAACTAGCAACAGAGACCCAGTACTTC
CASSVELATETQYF
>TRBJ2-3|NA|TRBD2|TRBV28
TGTGCCAGCAGGGCGCCTAGCGGCAGCACAGATACGCAGTATTTT
CASRAPSGSTDTQYF
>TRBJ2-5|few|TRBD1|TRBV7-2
TGTGCCAGCAGCTTAGGCAAGGGGGCACAGGAGACCCAGTACTTC
CASSLGKGAQETQYF
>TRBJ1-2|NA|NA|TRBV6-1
TGTGCCAGCAGAGATGCTGGGCCGTACGGCTACACCTTC
CASRDAGPYGYTF
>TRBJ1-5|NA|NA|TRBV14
TGTGCCAGCAGCCAAGAAACTGGGGTCAATCAGCCCCAGCATTTT
CASSQETGVNQPQHF
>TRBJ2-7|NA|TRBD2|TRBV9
TGTGCCAGCAGCGTAGCGGCTAGCGGGGGGACCTACGAGCAGTACTTC
CASSVAASGGTYEQYF
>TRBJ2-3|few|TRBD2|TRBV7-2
TGTGCCAGCAGCTTATTGAGCGGGATGTATAAACCGACGCAGTATTTT
CASSLLSGMYKPTQYF
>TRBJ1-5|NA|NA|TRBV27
TGTGCCAGCAGTGGACAGAATAGCAATCAGCCCCAGCATTTT
CASSGQNSNQPQHF
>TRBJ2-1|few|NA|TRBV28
TGTGCCAGCAGGACCCACACGGTGGGGTACAATGAGCAGTTCTTC
CASRTHTVGYNEQFF
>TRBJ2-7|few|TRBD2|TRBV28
TGTGCCAGCGGCCAGAGGGCGGGGGGCCGCGAGCAGTACTTC
CASGQRAGGREQYF
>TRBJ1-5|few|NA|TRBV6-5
TGTGCCAGCAGTTACTCTGGGGCCCACCAGCCCCAGCATTTT
CASSYSGAHQPQHF
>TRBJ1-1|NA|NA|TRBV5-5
TGTGCCAGCAGCTCCACCCTACAGGGTTTCGACACTGAAGCTTTCTTT
CASSSTLQGFDTEAFF
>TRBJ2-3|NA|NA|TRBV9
TGTGCCAGCAGCGTAGACCAGGGCTCGGCAGATACGCAGTATTTT
CASSVDQGSADTQYF
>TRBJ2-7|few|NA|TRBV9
TGTGCCAGCAGCGTCTCAGGGACCTACGAGCAGTACTTC
CASSVSGTYEQYF
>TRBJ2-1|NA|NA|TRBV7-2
TGTGCCAGCAGCAATGACAGGACCTACAATGAGCAGTTCTTC
CASSNDRTYNEQFF
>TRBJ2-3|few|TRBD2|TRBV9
TGTGCCAGCAGCGTAGCGGGAGGGAGGAGAACAGATACGCAGTATTTT
CASSVAGGRRTDTQYF
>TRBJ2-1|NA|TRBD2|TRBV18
TGTGCCAGCTCACCACCGGGACGGGGGGGCCGGGATGAGCAGTTCTTC
CASSPPGRGGRDEQFF
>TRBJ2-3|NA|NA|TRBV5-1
TGCGCCAGCAGCTTGGGAGGGGCAGATACGCAGTATTTT
CASSLGGADTQYF
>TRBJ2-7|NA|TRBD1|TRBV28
TGTGCCAGCAGTTTATGGGCGTCGACAGGGGCCCCCTCCTACGAGCAGTACTTC
CASSLWASTGAPSYEQYF
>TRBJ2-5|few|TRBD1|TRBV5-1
TGCGCCAGCAGCTTACCGGGACAGGAAGAGACCCAGTACTTC
CASSLPGQEETQYF
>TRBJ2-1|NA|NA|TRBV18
TGTGCCAGCTCACCACCTGAGGGGAGGTCCTACAATGAGCAGTTCTTC
CASSPPEGRSYNEQFF
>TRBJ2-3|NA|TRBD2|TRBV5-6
TGTGCCAGCAGCTTGGGGCTAGCGGGTGATACGCAGTATTTT
CASSLGLAGDTQYF
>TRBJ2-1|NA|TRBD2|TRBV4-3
TGCGCCAGCAGCCCAGGAAGCCTAGCGGGAGCTTACAATGAGCAGTTCTTC
CASSPGSLAGAYNEQFF
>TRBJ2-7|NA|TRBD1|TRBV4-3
TGCGCCAGCAGCCAAGATCTTCGGACAGGGTTTCAGGAGCAGTACTTC
CASSQDLRTGFQEQYF
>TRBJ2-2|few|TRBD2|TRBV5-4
TGTGCCAGCAGCACCGGACTAGCGGTGAACACCGGGGAGCTGTTTTTT
CASSTGLAVNTGELFF
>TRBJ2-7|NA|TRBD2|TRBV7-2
TGTGCCAGCGGGGGACTAGCGGGAGGCTATGCCCGCGAGCAGTACTTC
CASGGLAGGYAREQYF
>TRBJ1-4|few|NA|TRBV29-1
TGCAGCGCTGGGGGAGTTTTGGGGGAAAAACTGTTTTTT
CSAGGVLGEKLFF
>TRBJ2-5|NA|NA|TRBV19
TGTGCCAGTGGCCGCGGTGGCGGGGAGACCCAGTACTTC
CASGRGGGETQYF